This T cell receptor beta chain appears in the sequencing data of a study of cytomegalovirus exposure and HLA in healthy donors. Findings and limits, study-wide: In a later analysis, TCR beta V- and J-gene trimming was associated with a missense DCLRE1C variant. Sequencing artifact likely explains a cluster of highly shared sequence variants. Productive status was seen about 90% or about 30% of the time for most TCR beta V segments in an earlier analysis.

Germline-derived CDR1 and CDR2 are MRHNA and SNTAGT. The V end was cut by 4 bases, the J end by 0 bases, with 8 bases between. This CDR3 is 14 amino acids long. This clone is deemed medium-sized. Its antigen remains unidentified. The PCR employed 60 Vbeta primers together with 13 Jbeta primers. The assay was immunoSEQ multiplex PCR, and TCRdb's table has in-frame clones only and misses some. The table has around 200,000 clones, over 70% seen once. The source is a woman in her thirties in good health and CMV-seropositive. The chain is built from TRBV6-4 and TRBJ2-3; D call uncertain. Material: PBMCs. Here the CDR3 reads CASSATTSTDTQYF. Here the CDR3 DNA reads TGTGCCAGCAGTGCCACGACTAGCACAGATACGCAGTATTTT.